The source of this T cell receptor beta chain is a study of neurological immune-mediated disorders. In TCRdb, the 5' RACE reads were re-called with MiXCR into one record per CDR3 protein. The data hold around 31,000 distinct CDR3 sequences, with about 4.1% observed a single time. The sequence came from a woman aged 40-49 years in good health. The material sequenced was CD4+ T cells from blood.

This chain's CDR3 is CASRPPGGRGNTIYF. The CDR3 coding sequence is TGTGCAAGTCGCCCCCCAGGAGGGCGAGGAAACACCATATATTTT. This chain connects TRBV12-2 to TRBJ1-3. TRBV12-2 is flagged as a pseudogene. This CDR3 is 15 amino acids long.